This TCR beta chain was identified in a study of cytomegalovirus exposure and HLA in healthy donors. General study findings and limits: The study assumed roughly uniform donor sequencing depth for presence/absence analyses.

The PCR was carried out with 60 Vbeta primers and 13 Jbeta primers. This table comes from immunoSEQ multiplex PCR, and its TCRdb copy is limited to in-frame clones, with some not included. This table holds 150,000 to 200,000 clones, roughly 80% found once. As for this clone: Its specificity is unknown.

The receptor was derived from a woman aged 18-29 years in good health and CMV-seronegative. The sample comprised PBMCs.

CDR3 DNA sequence: TGTGCCTGGGACTCTTGGAGTTATTCACCCCTCCACTTT. Translated: CAWDSWSYSPLHF. The chain joins TRBV30 to TRBJ1-6; D unresolved. The CDR3 sequence is 13 residues long. In germline, CDR1 is GTSNPN, CDR2 SVGIG (reference sequence). V was trimmed by 5 bases and J by 8 bases, leaving 13 bases between them. Using reference TRBV30 and TRBJ1-6 for the parts outside the CDR3, the full variable domain is SQTIHQWPATLVQPVGSPLSLECTVEGTSNPNLYWYRQAAGRGLQLLFYSVGIGQISSEVPQNLSASRPQDRQFILSSKKLLLSDSGFYLCAWDSWSYSPLHFGNGTRLTVT.